Each of the 26 T cell receptor beta chains below was sequenced from the same sample in a study of T cell responses to AZD1222 COVID-19 vaccine. The table came from immunoSEQ multiplex PCR; TCRdb's copy has only in-frame clones and leaves some out. The table has 150,000 or so clones, over 90% seen once. The sample here was peripheral blood, taken 28 days after the second AZD1222 dose. These receptors originate from an adult who received the AZD1222 COVID-19 vaccine.

J is TRBJ2-7 and V is TRBV3-1 (or the pseudogene TRBV3-2); TRBD2 matches at 10 bases. CDR3 length: 15 residues. V shed 3 bases and J 3 bases; nucleotides not matched to a gene: 5. CDR1 and CDR2 (germline): LGHDT, YNNKEL (reference sequence). The CDR3 loop reads CASSHGLAVIYEQYF. The CDR3 region has the DNA TGTGCCAGCAGCCATGGACTAGCGGTGATCTACGAGCAGTACTTC.

The chain has TRBV30 and TRBJ1-1, with a possible D match to TRBD1 (6 bases). Germline loops: CDR1 GTSNPN, CDR2 SVGIG (reference sequence). The CDR3 consists of 13 residues. Trimming removed 2 bases at V and 10 bases at J, with 17 bases between. The CDR3 sequence: CAWSHRVGSGAFF. CDR3 nucleotide sequence: TGTGCCTGGAGTCACAGGGTAGGAAGTGGAGCTTTCTTT.

The chain uses TRBV6-1 and TRBJ1-6; no definite D call. V shed 5 bases and J shed 7 bases, with 9 bases lying between them. CDR1 and CDR2 from the germline V gene are MNHNS and SASEGT. This CDR3 spans 13 amino acids. CDR3 DNA: TGTGCCAGCAGTTGGGAGAACAATTCACCCCTCCACTTT. Protein product: CASSWENNSPLHF.

This chain links TRBV4-1 with TRBJ2-7, with unresolved D. V dropped 3 bases and J dropped 12 bases, with 21 bases sitting between them. This CDR3 is built from 14 residues. CDR1 is MGHRA and CDR2 is YSYEKL in the germline V gene. The DNA for the CDR3 is TGCGCCAGCAGCCAGACCCGTTGGGCGGACGCAAGGTACTTC. It codes for CASSQTRWADARYF.

The chain joins TRBV7-2 to TRBJ2-1; D not certain. CDR1 and CDR2 from the germline V gene are SGHTA and FQGNSA. V was clipped by 1 base and J by 1 base, with 8 bases between them. This CDR3 is built from 15 residues. CDR3 DNA: TGTGCCAGCAGCTTAGGAACTCGGTCCTACAATGAGCAGTTCTTC. Protein product: CASSLGTRSYNEQFF.

The chain carries TRBV30 and TRBJ1-2, with D perhaps TRBD1 (5 bases). The CDR3 has 8 amino acids. Germline V gene lookup returns CDR1 GTSNPN and CDR2 SVGIG (reference sequence). The CDR3 bases are TGTTCTGGGGGGGGCTACACCTTC. Amino acids: CSGGGYTF.

V is TRBV5-1 and J is TRBJ2-2, with 12 positions matching TRBD2. Per the germline V gene, CDR1 is SGHRS and CDR2 is YFSETQ. This CDR3 has 18 amino acids. With V trimmed by 1 base and J by 1 base, 5 bases remained unmatched. The CDR3 DNA reads TGCGCCAGCAGCTTGACGGCTAGCGGGGGGGTGAACACCGGGGAGCTGTTTTTT. Amino acid sequence: CASSLTASGGVNTGELFF.

The chain links TRBV6-4 to TRBJ1-5; 7 nucleotides align to TRBD1. CDR1 is MRHNA, CDR2 SNTAGT, per germline. This CDR3 comprises 16 residues. The trim removed 6 bases at V and 0 bases at J, leaving 8 bases unmatched. The CDR3 is CASRRWTGDSNQPQHF. CDR3 DNA: TGTGCCAGCAGGAGATGGACAGGAGATAGCAATCAGCCCCAGCATTTT.

This clone came up once. The genes are TRBV9 and TRBJ2-3, with TRBD1 as a possible D gene (6 bases). The CDR3 sequence is 12 residues long. Germline values: CDR1 SGDLS, CDR2 YYNGEE. V lost 5 bases and J lost 5, with 9 bases in between. The CDR3 is CASRGAGDTQYF. The CDR3 bases are TGTGCCAGCAGGGGGGCAGGAGATACGCAGTATTTT.

The gene calls are TRBV30 and TRBJ1-2; D is undetermined. V lost 0 bases to trimming and J lost 7 bases, with 9 bases between them. Germline V CDR1 and CDR2: GTSNPN, SVGIG (reference sequence). This CDR3 region has 12 residues. The CDR3 sequence: CAWSVNWGGYTF. CDR3 nucleotides: TGTGCCTGGAGTGTCAATTGGGGTGGCTACACCTTC.

V usage is TRBV7-6 and J usage is TRBJ1-6; possibly TRBD1 for D (6 bases). Germline V gene lookup returns CDR1 SGHVS and CDR2 FNYEAQ. CDR3 size: 15 residues. Trimming took 4 bases from V and 10 from J, leaving 17 bases between them. CDR3 sequence (DNA): TGTGCCAGCAGCTCCTCGAGGCAGGGGTTATCACCCCTCCACTTT. It codes for CASSSSRQGLSPLHF.

This clone occurred once. V gene TRBV2 combines with J gene TRBJ2-1; 11 nucleotides match TRBD2. J gave up 4 bases and V 5 bases, and 1 base lay outside the gene matches. This CDR3 has 14 amino acids. From germline, CDR1 is SNHLY and CDR2 FYNNEI. CDR3 protein: CASSRLAGYNEQFF. CDR3 nucleotide sequence: TGTGCCAGCAGTCGACTAGCGGGGTACAATGAGCAGTTCTTC. Full variable domain (rest looked up from reference TRBV2 and TRBJ2-1): EPEVTQTPSHQVTQMGQEVILRCVPISNHLYFYWYRQILGQKVEFLVSFYNNEISEKSEIFDDQFSVERPDGSNFTLKIRSTKLEDSAMYFCASSRLAGYNEQFFGPGTRLTVL.

Comment on this clone: Relative to the germline gene, one junction end is altered; a read error may explain this. The V and J genes are TRBV12-3 or TRBV12-4 and TRBJ2-5; the match to TRBD2 covers 10 bases. The CDR3 consists of 12 residues. CDR3 bases: TGTGCCAGCAGTTCGGGACTAGCGTCAGTTAACTTC. Translating it yields CASSSGLASVNF.

The chain combines TRBV15 with TRBJ2-2; weak D call: TRBD1 (5 bases). Germline V gives CDR1 LNHNV, CDR2 YYDKDF (reference sequence). The CDR3 length is 16 residues. V was pared by 0 bases and J by 6 bases, with 14 bases between. CDR3 protein: CATSRDQTGRAGELFF. Here the CDR3 DNA reads TGTGCCACCAGCAGAGATCAAACAGGTCGGGCCGGGGAGCTGTTTTTT.

This sequence joins TRBV4-1 and TRBJ1-5; 7 bases are shared with TRBD1. The CDR3 extends over 15 amino acids. The V segment lost 3 bases and the J segment 7 bases; nucleotides outside the gene matches: 9. The germline V gene encodes CDR1 MGHRA and CDR2 YSYEKL. The CDR3: CASSQVAGGRQPQHF. The CDR3, as DNA: TGCGCCAGCAGCCAGGTGGCAGGGGGGCGCCAGCCCCAGCATTTT.

The V and J genes are TRBV5-5 and TRBJ1-1, with D hard to call. The CDR3 totals 15 residues. Germline lookup yields CDR1 SGHKS and CDR2 YYEKEE (reference sequence). V lost 6 bases, J lost 0 bases, and 15 bases lay in between. This CDR3 reads CASTLRHALNTEAFF. The CDR3 coding sequence is TGTGCCAGCACCCTTCGACACGCCTTGAACACTGAAGCTTTCTTT. The full variable domain, rest sourced from reference TRBV5-5 and TRBJ1-1, is DAGVTQSPTHLIKTRGQQVTLRCSPISGHKSVSWYQQVLGQGPQFIFQYYEKEERGRGNFPDRFSARQFPNYSSELNVNALLLGDSALYLCASTLRHALNTEAFFGQGTRLTVV.

V and J are TRBV19 and TRBJ1-5; maybe TRBD1 (6 bases). CDR1 is LNHDA, CDR2 SQIVND, per germline (reference sequence). This CDR3 has 15 residues. The V and J ends lost 6 bases and 1 base respectively, with 13 bases between them. The CDR3 nucleotides are TGTGCCAGTAGCATCGACAGGACAAGCAATCAGCCCCAGCATTTT. Translated, it gives CASSIDRTSNQPQHF.

The chain has TRBV30 and TRBJ1-5; D is undetermined. The CDR3 length is 14 residues. Germline V lookup: CDR1 GTSNPN, CDR2 SVGIG (reference sequence). V lost 0 bases to trimming and J lost 4 bases, with 10 bases between them. The CDR3 coding sequence is TGTGCCTGGAGTGTCATTTGGAGAAATCAGCCCCAGCATTTT. This codes for CAWSVIWRNQPQHF.

The genes are TRBV5-5 and TRBJ1-5; 11 bases line up with TRBD1. Trimming cost V 5 bases and J 5 bases; bases outside gene matches: 15. This CDR3 is built from 18 residues. Germline V gene sequence: CDR1 SGHKS, CDR2 YYEKEE (reference sequence). The CDR3 region is CASRPEPGQGVMDQPQHF. DNA for the CDR3: TGTGCCAGCAGGCCAGAGCCGGGACAGGGGGTTATGGATCAGCCCCAGCATTTT. The whole variable domain, filled in from reference TRBV5-5 and TRBJ1-5, reads DAGVTQSPTHLIKTRGQQVTLRCSPISGHKSVSWYQQVLGQGPQFIFQYYEKEERGRGNFPDRFSARQFPNYSSELNVNALLLGDSALYLCASRPEPGQGVMDQPQHFGDGTRLSIL.

V is TRBV30 and J is TRBJ1-4, with D unclear. CDR1 is GTSNPN and CDR2 is SVGIG in the germline V gene (reference sequence). CDR3 length: 17 residues. The ends were cut back, 2 bases at V and 3 bases at J, with 19 bases in the middle. The CDR3 DNA reads as TGTGCCTGGAGTAAAGCTCCCTCTTTTGGGGCTAATGAAAAACTGTTTTTT. This translates into CAWSKAPSFGANEKLFF.

The V gene is TRBV7-3, the J gene TRBJ2-2; tentative D call: TRBD1 (5 bases). The CDR3 sequence is 16 residues long. Trimming took off 7 bases at V and 0 bases at J, with 15 bases between the two ends. CDR1 is SGHTA, CDR2 FQGTGA, per germline. CDR3 protein: CASTNEGAPNTGELFF. The CDR3 DNA is TGTGCCAGCACCAACGAAGGGGCTCCGAACACCGGGGAGCTGTTTTTT.

This rearrangement joins TRBV2 to TRBJ1-6; D possibly corresponds to TRBD1 (6 bases). Germline CDR1 reads SNHLY; CDR2 reads FYNNEI. V dropped 2 bases and J dropped 9 bases, with 14 bases sitting between them. The length of the CDR3 is 15 residues. The CDR3 here is CASSETGSGASPLHF. The CDR3, as DNA: TGTGCCAGCAGTGAAACGGGATCAGGGGCTTCACCCCTCCACTTT.

V gene TRBV7-9 combines with J gene TRBJ2-1; 13 bases align to TRBD2. Germline CDR1 reads SEHNR; CDR2 reads FQNEAQ (reference sequence). The CDR3 extends over 16 amino acids. Trimming at V came to 0 bases and at J to 9 bases, leaving 5 bases not matched to a gene. Here the CDR3 reads CASSLARTSGSSEQFF. CDR3 sequence (DNA): TGTGCCAGCAGCTTAGCCCGGACTAGCGGGAGTAGTGAGCAGTTCTTC.

The chain recombines TRBV5-6 with TRBJ1-1, with TRBD1 identical over 7 bases. Per germline, CDR1 SGHDT and CDR2 YYEEEE. This CDR3 contains 16 residues. The J segment lost 1 base and the V segment lost 0 bases, leaving 6 bases of the junction unmatched. CDR3 in amino acids: CASSLARGQRNTEAFF. The CDR3 nucleotides read TGTGCCAGCAGCTTGGCCAGGGGACAGCGGAACACTGAAGCTTTCTTT.

This chain uses TRBV7-9 with TRBJ1-1; the D gene is possibly TRBD1 (5 bases). The V and J ends lost 4 bases and 5 bases respectively, with 17 bases between them. The germline V gene has CDR1 SEHNR and CDR2 FQNEAQ (reference sequence). The length of the CDR3 is 15 residues. CDR3: CASSYNSGYRTEAFF. CDR3 DNA: TGTGCCAGCAGCTATAATTCAGGGTATCGGACTGAAGCTTTCTTT.

This chain joins TRBV25-1 and TRBJ2-7, with TRBD1 matching 8 bases. The CDR3 spans 17 residues. Germline V lookup: CDR1 MGHDK, CDR2 SYGVNS. The trim removed 3 bases at V and 3 bases at J, leaving 13 bases unmatched. In DNA, the CDR3 is TGTGCCAGCAGTGAGTTACGCCCGGGACAGGAACTCTACGAGCAGTACTTC. This translates into CASSELRPGQELYEQYF.